One and the same sample provided the 14 T cell receptor beta chains below, sequenced in a study of T cells in Graves' hyperthyroidism and ophthalmopathy. The TCR beta CDR3 regions underwent amplification using RNA transcripts as the source. The HTBI primer set served for first-round RT-PCR of the TCR CDR3. TCRdb re-analysed the multiplex PCR reads in MiXCR, keeping a single row per CDR3 protein. The sample consists of more than 550,000 distinct CDR3 sequences, around a sixth of them appearing once. The sample taken for sequencing was blood. These receptors were collected from a woman between 45 and 60 years old with Graves' hyperthyroidism that later progressed to Graves' ophthalmopathy.

The chain combines TRBV4-1 with TRBJ2-7; 8 bases are a match to TRBD1. Germline CDR1 and CDR2: MGHRA and YSYEKL. The V and J ends lost 3 bases and 5 bases, in that order; junction bases with no gene match: 6. The CDR3 covers 14 residues. The CDR3 sequence: CASSQVTGEHEQYF. In nucleotides, the CDR3 is TGCGCCAGCAGCCAGGTGACAGGGGAACACGAGCAGTACTTC.

V is TRBV29-1 and J is TRBJ1-2, with D unresolved. Germline V CDR1 and CDR2: SQVTM, ANQGSEA. The CDR3 length is 13 residues. The V gene lost 7 bases and the J gene lost 3 bases, with 15 bases spanning the gap. CDR3 bases: TGCAGCGCAACAGACCTCTTAGACTATGGCTACACCTTC. Amino acids: CSATDLLDYGYTF.

The chain recombines TRBV5-1 with TRBJ2-7; perhaps TRBD1 as D (6 bases). The germline V gene has CDR1 SGHRS and CDR2 YFSETQ. The CDR3 is 15 residues long. Trimming took 0 bases from V and 0 from J, leaving 10 bases between them. This chain's CDR3 is CASSLGTDISYEQYF. CDR3 bases: TGCGCCAGCAGCTTGGGGACAGACATCTCCTACGAGCAGTACTTC.

This chain joins TRBV5-4 and TRBJ1-1; D gene ambiguous. The CDR3 extends over 16 amino acids. In germline, CDR1 is SGHNT, CDR2 YYREEE (reference sequence). V dropped 4 bases and J dropped 0 bases, with 16 bases sitting between them. CDR3 DNA: TGTGCCAGCAGCCAGGACGGTGCCGACTTGAACACTGAAGCTTTCTTT. The encoded protein is CASSQDGADLNTEAFF.

The V and J genes are TRBV12-3 or TRBV12-4 and TRBJ1-1; 7 nucleotides line up with TRBD1. This CDR3 has 14 amino acids. Trimming at V came to 6 bases and at J to 5 bases, leaving 9 bases not matched to a gene. This CDR3 is CASSYDRVGTEAFF. DNA for the CDR3: TGTGCCAGCAGCTACGACAGGGTAGGGACTGAAGCTTTCTTT.

This clonotype was found a few times. This chain joins TRBV3-1 and TRBJ2-2; 14 bases agree with TRBD2. The germline CDR1 and CDR2 sequences are LGHDT and YNNKEL (reference sequence). CDR3 length: 17 residues. The trim removed 8 bases at V and 1 base at J, leaving 6 bases unmatched. Here the CDR3 DNA reads TGTGCCAGCCAAATGACTAGCGGGGGGGAGAACACCGGGGAGCTGTTTTTT. Its protein is CASQMTSGGENTGELFF.

Ten or more counts support this clonotype. The chain uses TRBV18 and TRBJ1-1; D is unresolved. CDR1 is KGHSH and CDR2 is LQKENI in the germline V gene. V shed 4 bases and J shed 1 base, with 10 bases lying between them. This CDR3 is built from 14 residues. CDR3 in amino acids: CASSQQSWNTEAFF. The CDR3 DNA sequence: TGTGCCAGCTCACAACAGAGCTGGAACACTGAAGCTTTCTTT. Looking up the rest from reference TRBV18 and TRBJ1-1 gives the full variable domain: NAGVMQNPRHLVRRRGQEARLRCSPMKGHSHVYWYRQLPEEGLKFMVYLQKENIIDESGMPKERFSAEFPKEGPSILRIQQVVRGDSAAYFCASSQQSWNTEAFFGQGTRLTVV.

The chain employs TRBV7-6 and TRBJ2-7, with D possibly being TRBD2 (5 bases). The germline gives CDR1 SGHVS, CDR2 FNYEAQ. The CDR3 covers 12 residues. Trimming shortened V by 7 bases and J by 5 bases, and 12 bases separated the two germline ends. The CDR3 loop reads CASNVMGDEQYF. CDR3 DNA sequence: TGTGCCAGCAACGTAATGGGAGACGAGCAGTACTTC.

The V and J genes are TRBV6-1 and TRBJ2-3, with TRBD1 matching over 8 bases. Germline lookup yields CDR1 MNHNS and CDR2 SASEGT. After removal of 7 bases from V and 5 bases from J, the junction contained 8 bases not matched to a gene. The CDR3 length is 14 residues. Here the CDR3 DNA reads TGTGCCAGCATTGCGACAGGGGCCGGAGATACGCAGTATTTT. Amino acid sequence: CASIATGAGDTQYF.

This clonotype was recorded a few times. The gene calls are TRBV11-2 and TRBJ1-2; 8 bases are a match to TRBD1. The V gene's germline CDR1 is SGHAT and CDR2 FQNNGV. Losses at the gene ends were 5 bases for V and 5 bases for J; bases not matched to a gene: 19. The CDR3 covers 18 residues. The CDR3 nucleotides read TGTGCCAGCAGCACCAGGAGGGACAGGACGGAAGGGGGATATGGCTACACCTTC. Its protein product is CASSTRRDRTEGGYGYTF.

This clonotype was recorded many times. The gene calls are TRBV5-1 and TRBJ1-1; 8 bases are shared with TRBD1. J gave up 0 bases and V 0 bases, and 4 bases lay outside the gene matches. The CDR3 consists of 16 residues. Germline assignment: CDR1 SGHRS and CDR2 YFSETQ. CDR3 loop: CASSLVDRGLNTEAFF. CDR3 coding DNA: TGCGCCAGCAGCTTGGTCGACAGGGGACTGAACACTGAAGCTTTCTTT.

The J gene is TRBJ2-2, the V gene TRBV5-1; D uncertain. From germline, CDR1 is SGHRS and CDR2 YFSETQ. The CDR3 loop spans 12 amino acids. Trimming left V 0 bases short and J 9 bases short, with 6 bases between. Here the CDR3 DNA reads TGCGCCAGCAGCTTGGATCACCGGGAGCTGTTTTTT. This sequence encodes CASSLDHRELFF.

In this sample, this clonotype turned up a few times. The gene calls are TRBV20-1 and TRBJ1-1; 7 bases line up with TRBD1. Trimming cost V 0 bases and J 1 base; bases outside gene matches: 8. CDR1 DFQATT and CDR2 SNEGSKA come from the germline V gene (reference sequence). The CDR3 sequence is 16 residues long. Here the CDR3 DNA reads TGCAGTGCTAGAGATCAGGACAGGTACGAGAACACTGAAGCTTTCTTT. Its translation: CSARDQDRYENTEAFF.

Only a few counts were recorded for this clonotype. The chain links TRBV28 to TRBJ2-1, with D possibly TRBD1 on 6 matching bases. The CDR3 spans 14 residues. With 6 bases removed from V and 9 bases from J, the gap between germline ends came to 18 bases. Germline-derived CDR1 and CDR2 are MDHEN and SYDVKM. The chain's CDR3 is CASSQALQGGEQFF. DNA of the CDR3: TGTGCCAGCAGCCAAGCACTACAGGGTGGTGAGCAGTTCTTC. The full variable domain, rest sourced from reference TRBV28 and TRBJ2-1, is DVKVTQSSRYLVKRTGEKVFLECVQDMDHENMFWYRQDPGLGLRLIYFSYDVKMKEKGDIPEGYSVSREKKERFSLILESASTNQTSMYLCASSQALQGGEQFFGPGTRLTVL.